This T cell receptor beta chain is from a study of CD8+ T cells in alopecia areata. TCR sequencing used cDNA made by reverse transcription of extracted RNA. Clones were read by immunoSEQ multiplex PCR, and TCRdb kept only the in-frame ones, dropping some. The sample has about 290,000 clones, 55% to 75% seen once. Trimming took off 1 base at V and 7 bases at J, with 5 bases between the two ends. CDR1 and CDR2 (germline): SGHDT, YYEEEE. The CDR3 contains 12 residues. The sample's treatment: oral pan-JAK inhibitor, 5-10 mg twice daily. The source is a human donor with alopecia areata. The material sequenced was CD4+ T cells sorted from blood, taken at week 24, from a patient treated with tofacitinib. The rearrangement uses TRBV5-6 and TRBJ2-2; no definite D call. CDR3 nucleotides: TGTGCCAGCAGCTTGTGGGTCGGGGAGCTGTTTTTT. This translates into CASSLWVGELFF.